A single sample gave rise to the 21 T cell receptor beta chains below, sequenced in a study of CD8 T cells in ankylosing spondylitis. TCRdb called the 5' RACE reads again in MiXCR, with one record for every CDR3 protein. The top ten clones hold around 2.8% of a sample with about 39,000 distinct CDR3 sequences, approximately 3% of them seen once. The sample comprised blood, either unsorted or a sorted T cell fraction (not recorded which). The receptors come from a male donor with ankylosing spondylitis or in good health (not recorded which).

This clonotype appeared many times. The chain is built from TRBV9 and TRBJ2-1; 8 bases align to TRBD2. The CDR3 contains 15 residues. V dropped 0 bases and J dropped 4; count of bases not matched to a gene: 3. CDR1 and CDR2 (germline): SGDLS, YYNGEE. In nucleotides, the CDR3 is TGTGCCAGCAGCGTAGACCGGGGGGGATACAATGAGCAGTTCTTC. Protein product: CASSVDRGGYNEQFF.

This clonotype was seen only a few times. V usage is TRBV9 and J usage is TRBJ2-3; no firm D call. The CDR3 runs to 13 residues. Germline V CDR1 and CDR2: SGDLS, YYNGEE. V was shortened by 2 bases and J by 3 bases, with 7 bases between the two germline ends. Here the CDR3 DNA reads TGTGCCAGCAGCGTCCTACTAACAGATACGCAGTATTTT. As protein: CASSVLLTDTQYF.

This clonotype was picked up many times. The J gene is TRBJ2-1, the V gene TRBV9; a weak D match, TRBD2 (6 bases). The CDR3 spans 17 residues. Per the germline V gene, CDR1 is SGDLS and CDR2 is YYNGEE. V was trimmed by 0 bases and J by 5 bases, leaving 18 bases between them. The CDR3 bases are TGTGCCAGCAGCGTAGCGCTCATCGGGAGACCTCACAATGAGCAGTTCTTC. Protein product: CASSVALIGRPHNEQFF.

This clonotype is medium-sized by share. The chain carries TRBV9 and TRBJ1-1, with D possibly matching TRBD1 (6 bases). Germline CDR1 is SGDLS and CDR2 is YYNGEE. With 6 bases removed from V and 1 base from J, the gap between germline ends came to 13 bases. The CDR3 extends over 14 amino acids. The CDR3 DNA sequence: TGTGCCAGCACCCCCGGACAGAGGAACACTGAAGCTTTCTTT. It codes for CASTPGQRNTEAFF.

This clonotype has a count of ten or more. The rearrangement uses TRBV9 and TRBJ2-3; 8 bases line up with TRBD1. Germline lookup yields CDR1 SGDLS and CDR2 YYNGEE. With 4 bases clipped from V and 4 bases from J, the junction kept 5 bases outside the gene matches. This CDR3 spans 14 amino acids. CDR3 nucleotides: TGTGCCAGCAGCTTTCAGGGGGCGGCAGATACGCAGTATTTT. Translation gives CASSFQGAADTQYF.

The table lists this clonotype with many counts. V gene TRBV9 combines with J gene TRBJ1-6; 7 nucleotides agree with TRBD1. Trimming took 2 bases from V and 6 from J; bases not matched to a gene: 5. Germline V gene data show CDR1 as SGDLS and CDR2 as YYNGEE. The length of the CDR3 is 15 residues. CDR3 region: CASSVGDSGNSPLHF. In DNA form, the CDR3 reads TGTGCCAGCAGCGTTGGGGACAGCGGTAATTCACCCCTCCACTTT.

This clonotype was recorded many times. The rearrangement links TRBV7-3 to TRBJ2-4, with TRBD2 matching 8 bases. The CDR3 totals 18 residues. V dropped 2 bases and J dropped 0; count of bases not matched to a gene: 9. The V gene's germline CDR1 is SGHTA and CDR2 FQGTGA. The CDR3 region is CASSLLTGLEIAKNIQYF. The CDR3, as DNA: TGTGCCAGCAGCTTACTGACGGGACTAGAAATAGCCAAAAACATTCAGTACTTC.

The table lists this clonotype with a few counts. This may stem from a read error, because a much larger clone lies one nucleotide away. For the CDR3, the DNA is TGTGCCAGCAGCGTATGGGGACAGGGGAACACCGGGGAGCTGTTTTTT. This gives the protein CASSVWGQGNTGELFF. The J gene is TRBJ2-2, the V gene TRBV9; TRBD1 matches at 9 bases. From germline, CDR1 is SGDLS and CDR2 YYNGEE. The CDR3 spans 16 residues. J lost 1 base, V lost 1 base, and 2 bases had no gene match.

This clonotype showed up many times. This chain joins TRBV9 and TRBJ1-1; D is undetermined. The CDR3 contains 13 residues. Germline-derived CDR1 and CDR2 are SGDLS and YYNGEE. V was shortened by 1 base and J by 1 base, with 5 bases between the two germline ends. CDR3 region: CASSVRENTEAFF. CDR3 bases: TGTGCCAGCAGCGTACGGGAGAACACTGAAGCTTTCTTT.

This clonotype showed up many times. The CDR3 DNA follows: TGTGCCAGCACCCTAAGCGGACAGGGACCCTATCACTACACCTTC. Amino acids: CASTLSGQGPYHYTF. V gene TRBV9 combines with J gene TRBJ1-2, with TRBD1 matching 8 bases. The V gene's germline CDR1 is SGDLS and CDR2 YYNGEE. This CDR3 comprises 15 residues. J gave up 10 bases and V 6 bases, and 17 bases lay outside the gene matches.

This clonotype was counted many times. The chain employs TRBV9 and TRBJ2-1; D is possibly TRBD1 (5 bases). Trimming removed 4 bases from V and 9 bases from J, with 17 bases in between. Germline loops: CDR1 SGDLS, CDR2 YYNGEE. The CDR3 is made up of 14 amino acids. CDR3 in DNA: TGTGCCAGCAGCCCGAACGTTAGGGGAATTGAGCAGTTCTTC. This encodes CASSPNVRGIEQFF.

This clonotype was seen only a few times. This chain connects TRBV6-4 to TRBJ2-7; TRBD1 agrees at 7 bases. Trimming removed 6 bases from V and 5 bases from J; junction bases left unmatched: 10. The germline CDR1 and CDR2 sequences are MRHNA and SNTAGT. This CDR3 comprises 14 residues. DNA for the CDR3: TGTGCCAGCAGCGGACAGGCGCGAACCCACGAGCAGTACGTC. Translation gives CASSGQARTHEQYV.

The sample holds many counts of this clonotype. The genes are TRBV9 and TRBJ2-3; the D is unclear. Trimming cost V 4 bases and J 0 bases, with 12 bases left between them. This CDR3 comprises 15 residues. The V gene's germline CDR1 is SGDLS and CDR2 YYNGEE. CDR3 DNA sequence: TGTGCCAGCAGCTTTGGTGGGGATAGCACAGATACGCAGTATTTT. It specifies CASSFGGDSTDTQYF. Supplemented by reference TRBV9 and TRBJ2-3, the full variable domain reads DSGVTQTPKHLITATGQRVTLRCSPRSGDLSVYWYQQSLDQGLQFLIQYYNGEERAKGNILERFSAQQFPDLHSELNLSSLELGDSALYFCASSFGGDSTDTQYFGPGTRLTVL.

This clonotype was recorded many times. V gene TRBV9 combines with J gene TRBJ1-3, with D possibly TRBD1 on 5 matching bases. CDR1 and CDR2 (germline): SGDLS, YYNGEE. The CDR3 spans 15 residues. V lost 3 bases and J lost 0, with 10 bases in between. The CDR3 reads CASSARQSSGNTIYF. The CDR3, as DNA: TGTGCCAGCAGCGCCCGACAGAGCTCTGGAAACACCATATATTTT.

This clonotype was picked up many times. CDR3 nucleotides: TGTGCCAGCAGCCCCGGGACTAGTGTTAGGGAGACCCAGTACTTC. This sequence encodes CASSPGTSVRETQYF. This chain joins TRBV9 and TRBJ2-5; TRBD2 aligns across 8 bases. The CDR3 covers 15 residues. Germline V gives CDR1 SGDLS, CDR2 YYNGEE. J gave up 5 bases and V 4 bases, and 10 bases lay outside the gene matches.

This clonotype was detected many times. The chain uses TRBV9 and TRBJ2-2, with a weak D call TRBD1 (6 bases). CDR3 size: 15 residues. The V end was cut by 3 bases, the J end by 1 base, with 10 bases between. Germline V gene sequence: CDR1 SGDLS, CDR2 YYNGEE. In nucleotides, the CDR3 is TGTGCCAGCAGCGCCGGGACAATGAACACCGGGGAGCTGTTTTTT. Translation gives CASSAGTMNTGELFF.

This clonotype was recorded many times. The chain has TRBV9 and TRBJ1-5, with D unclear. CDR1 SGDLS and CDR2 YYNGEE come from the germline V gene. Trimming removed 0 bases at V and 5 bases at J, with 9 bases between. This CDR3 is 14 amino acids long. In DNA form, the CDR3 reads TGTGCCAGCAGCGTAGCTGGGGTGGATCAGCCCCAGCATTTT. Protein: CASSVAGVDQPQHF.

This clonotype was observed at least ten times. The V gene is TRBV9, the J gene TRBJ2-1; D is unresolved. The V gene's germline CDR1 is SGDLS and CDR2 YYNGEE. The CDR3 covers 17 residues. Trimming pared 0 bases from V and 0 bases from J, leaving 13 bases between. The CDR3, as DNA: TGTGCCAGCAGCGTAGGGGTAGACCTGAGCTCCTACAATGAGCAGTTCTTC. It yields the protein CASSVGVDLSSYNEQFF.

This clonotype was picked up many times. The gene calls are TRBV9 and TRBJ2-3; D is unclear. The germline V gene has CDR1 SGDLS and CDR2 YYNGEE. CDR3 length: 14 amino acids. V was cut by 0 bases and J by 1 base, with 6 bases left in between. CDR3 amino acids: CASSVEPGTDTQYF. CDR3 DNA sequence: TGTGCCAGCAGCGTAGAGCCCGGCACAGATACGCAGTATTTT.

This clonotype occurred a few times. The rearrangement joins TRBV9 to TRBJ2-1; D gene unclear. Trimming pared 2 bases from V and 4 bases from J, leaving 10 bases between. The CDR3 has 14 residues. Germline values: CDR1 SGDLS, CDR2 YYNGEE. The CDR3 DNA follows: TGTGCCAGCAGCGTGGGAAGGTTTTACAATGAGCAGTTCTTC. This translates into CASSVGRFYNEQFF.

V usage is TRBV9 and J usage is TRBJ2-2; D call uncertain. Per germline, CDR1 SGDLS and CDR2 YYNGEE. The CDR3 covers 14 residues. The V end was cut by 4 bases, the J end by 1 base, with 8 bases between. CDR3 residues: CASSQDGNTGELFF. CDR3 nucleotide sequence: TGTGCCAGCAGCCAGGACGGGAACACCGGGGAGCTGTTTTTT.